This TCR beta chain was captured by sequencing in a study of T cells after posttransplantation cyclophosphamide. The germline V gene has CDR1 SGHRS and CDR2 YFSETQ. The length of the CDR3 is 16 residues. Trimming removed 0 bases from V and 0 bases from J; junction bases left unmatched: 5. Method: immunoSEQ multiplex PCR; TCRdb's copy keeps in-frame clones and lacks some. The data hold 45,000 to 60,000 clones, with 92% observed a single time. This clonotype originated in a woman between 45 and 60 years old in good health and a related stem cell transplant donor. Sequenced: PBMCs. V is TRBV5-1 and J is TRBJ1-1; 7 nucleotides match TRBD1. The CDR3 loop is CASSLAQGGMNTEAFF. The CDR3 DNA reads as TGCGCCAGCAGCTTGGCCCAGGGGGGAATGAACACTGAAGCTTTCTTT.